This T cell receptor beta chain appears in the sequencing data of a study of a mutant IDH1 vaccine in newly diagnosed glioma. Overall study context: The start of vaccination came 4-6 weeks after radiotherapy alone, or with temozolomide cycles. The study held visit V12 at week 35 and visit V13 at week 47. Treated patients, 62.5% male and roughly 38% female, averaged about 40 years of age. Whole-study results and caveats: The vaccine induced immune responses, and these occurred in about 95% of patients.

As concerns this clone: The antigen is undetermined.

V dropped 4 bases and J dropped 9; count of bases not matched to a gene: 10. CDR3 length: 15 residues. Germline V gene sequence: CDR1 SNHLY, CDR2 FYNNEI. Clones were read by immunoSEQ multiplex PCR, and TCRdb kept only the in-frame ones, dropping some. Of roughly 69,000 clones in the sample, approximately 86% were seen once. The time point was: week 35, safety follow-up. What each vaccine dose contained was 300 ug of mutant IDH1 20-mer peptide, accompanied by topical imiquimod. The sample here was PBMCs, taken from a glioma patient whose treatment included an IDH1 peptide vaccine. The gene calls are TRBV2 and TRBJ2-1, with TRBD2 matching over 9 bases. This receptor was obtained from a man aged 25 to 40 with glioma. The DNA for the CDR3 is TGTGCCAGCAGTGTACGGCGGGGGGGCCTGGGTGAGCAGTTCTTC. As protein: CASSVRRGGLGEQFF.